This T cell receptor (beta chain) stems from a study of Graves' ophthalmopathy and Graves' hyperthyroidism. Points from the study as a whole: Blood repertoires reportedly contained most expanded thyroid clonotypes above 0.001 frequency.

Amplifying from RNA transcripts, the study obtained TCR beta CDR3 regions. The first round was an RT-PCR with HTBI primers, and the second round was a multiplex PCR. TCRdb reanalysed the multiplex PCR reads using MiXCR and keeps one entry per CDR3 protein. Among approximately 380,000 distinct CDR3 sequences listed, approximately 21% were seen once. Germline CDR1 is MNHNS and CDR2 is SASEGT. V lost 4 bases and J lost 3; bases outside the gene matches: 2. The CDR3 has 14 residues. As for this clonotype: The antigen remains unidentified.

The hyperthyroidism patients had a new diagnosis of under 2 months' duration and were aged 18 to 65. If patients had other autoimmune diseases, uncontrolled infections, pregnancy or lactation, they were excluded. The sequencing sample was made of peripheral blood. The clonotype originates from a woman younger than 35 with stable Graves' hyperthyroidism. The chain joins TRBV6-1 to TRBJ1-3; 8 bases are shared with TRBD1. The CDR3 is CASSGTGSGNTIYF. In nucleotides, the CDR3 is TGTGCCAGCAGTGGGACAGGGAGTGGAAACACCATATATTTT.